This TCR beta chain derives from a study of long-term antiretroviral therapy in people with HIV. About the research overall: Specimens dating back about a decade before the 2015 immediate-ART recommendation are the oldest included.

The assay used was immunoSEQ (version v3.0), run at survey level. Per-sample TRB depth target: about 35,000-55,000 T-cell genomes. Data came from immunoSEQ multiplex PCR; TCRdb stores just in-frame clones and leaves some out. The sample records 33,000 or so clones, 75% to 85% being singletons. In this sample, this clone turned up a few times. What it recognizes is unknown. Study outcomes and limitations: Diversity rose after ART but stayed below transplant donor controls. Pre-ART clonal expansion yielded clones that dominated the repertoire at all time points.

The germline CDR1 and CDR2 sequences are SNHLY and FYNNEI. With 6 bases removed from V and 6 bases from J, the gap between germline ends came to 15 bases. This CDR3 is built from 13 residues. This chain joins TRBV2 and TRBJ2-7, with D perhaps matching TRBD2 (7 bases). The sequencing here drew on unsorted PBMCs, taken 0.3 years after starting antiretroviral therapy. This receptor was taken from a man between 18 and 29 years old with HIV. DNA for the CDR3: TGTGCCAGCAGAGGGGGGGCGCCCAGCGAGCAGTACTTC. It yields the protein CASRGGAPSEQYF.